A single sample gave rise to the 18 T cell receptor beta chains below, sequenced in a study of T cells in Graves' hyperthyroidism and ophthalmopathy. Amplification of TCR beta CDR3 regions used RNA as the template. The TCR CDR3 first-round RT-PCR relied on the HTBI primer set. One entry per CDR3 protein results from TCRdb running MiXCR on the multiplex PCR reads. The sample shows roughly 740,000 distinct CDR3 sequences, over 15% of them seen only once. The specimen was blood. These receptors originate from a man aged 18 to 30 with Graves' hyperthyroidism.

The CDR3 region has the DNA TGTGCCAGCAGCAACCCGGGACACACTGAAGCTTTCTTT. This gives the protein CASSNPGHTEAFF. The V gene is TRBV12-3 or TRBV12-4, the J gene TRBJ1-1; TRBD1 is a possible D gene (5 bases). V lost 6 bases to trimming and J lost 3 bases, with 11 bases between them. The CDR3 is made up of 13 amino acids.

This clonotype was detected many times. The chain employs TRBV29-1 and TRBJ2-7; D is perhaps TRBD1 (6 bases). The V gene's germline CDR1 is SQVTM and CDR2 ANQGSEA. The CDR3 consists of 12 residues. The V end lost 4 bases, the J end lost 3 bases, and 10 bases lay between the germline ends. The CDR3 protein is CSVVYRDYEQYF. CDR3 in DNA: TGCAGCGTTGTCTACAGGGACTACGAGCAGTACTTC.

This clonotype was counted ten times or more. This chain uses TRBV29-1 with TRBJ2-1; 10 positions match TRBD1. The DNA matches TRBJ2-7 better at its end, which makes the J call doubtful. Germline V lookup: CDR1 SQVTM, CDR2 ANQGSEA. The CDR3 loop spans 14 amino acids. The CDR3 region is CSAGQGNSYDEQYF. CDR3 nucleotides: TGCAGCGCGGGACAGGGGAACTCCTACGATGAGCAGTACTTC.

This clonotype was seen more than once but under ten times. The J gene is TRBJ1-1, the V gene TRBV27; no reliable D call. The CDR3 is made up of 13 amino acids. V lost 4 bases to trimming and J lost 0 bases, with 6 bases between them. Germline-derived CDR1 and CDR2 are MNHEY and SMNVEV (reference sequence). The CDR3 spells CASSWTMNTEAFF. The CDR3 nucleotides are TGTGCCAGCAGTTGGACTATGAACACTGAAGCTTTCTTT.

This clonotype was observed a few times. The chain links TRBV4-2 to TRBJ1-1; no clear D gene. Germline lookup yields CDR1 LGHNA and CDR2 YNFKEQ. This CDR3 is built from 14 residues. The ends were cut back, 0 bases at V and 1 base at J, with 6 bases in the middle. CDR3 coding DNA: TGTGCCAGCAGCCAAGAGAATTCGAACACTGAAGCTTTCTTT. It translates to CASSQENSNTEAFF.

This clonotype appeared many times. This chain connects TRBV7-9 to TRBJ2-7, with 7 bases lining up with TRBD1. Looked up from germline, CDR1 is SEHNR and CDR2 is FQNEAQ (reference sequence). This CDR3 is 15 amino acids long. The V segment lost 5 bases and the J segment 3 bases; nucleotides outside the gene matches: 10. CDR3: CASSAPQGKVYEQYF. CDR3 in DNA: TGTGCCAGCAGCGCTCCACAGGGGAAAGTCTACGAGCAGTACTTC.

This clonotype was found many times. The chain couples TRBV12-3 or TRBV12-4 to TRBJ2-7, with D hard to call. The CDR3 consists of 13 residues. Trimming took 2 bases from V and 2 from J, leaving 7 bases between them. This CDR3 is CASSLRYPYEQYF. As DNA, the CDR3 is TGTGCCAGCAGTTTAAGGTACCCCTACGAGCAGTACTTC.

This clonotype was counted at least ten times. V and J are TRBV9 and TRBJ2-1; 10 bases map to TRBD2. Unmatched junction bases numbered 4, after V lost 3 bases and J lost 4 bases. Germline values: CDR1 SGDLS, CDR2 YYNGEE. The CDR3 has 15 residues. The CDR3 reads CASSAGLAVYNEQFF. CDR3 DNA sequence: TGTGCCAGCAGCGCTGGACTAGCGGTTTACAATGAGCAGTTCTTC.

The genes are TRBV29-1 and TRBJ2-3, with D hard to call. Germline V gene data show CDR1 as SQVTM and CDR2 as ANQGSEA. V was pared by 4 bases and J by 0 bases, with 8 bases between. The CDR3 contains 13 residues. The CDR3 loop reads CSVAQISTDTQYF. CDR3 DNA sequence: TGCAGCGTTGCACAGATTAGCACAGATACGCAGTATTTT.

This clonotype was picked up a small number of times. V and J are TRBV12-3 or TRBV12-4 and TRBJ2-6; 8 nucleotides agree with TRBD1. CDR3 length: 16 residues. Trimming took 5 bases from V and 8 from J; bases not matched to a gene: 11. In DNA form, the CDR3 reads TGTGCCAGCAGTCCCCGGACAGGGTTCTTTACCAACGTCCTGACTTTC. Encoded protein: CASSPRTGFFTNVLTF.

This clonotype was counted ten times or more. The chain is built from TRBV2 and TRBJ1-1; a weak D match, TRBD1 (6 bases). This CDR3 is 14 amino acids long. Germline CDR1 and CDR2: SNHLY and FYNNEI. The ends were cut back, 7 bases at V and 3 bases at J, with 15 bases in the middle. The DNA of the CDR3 is TGTGCCAGCAAAGGACAGTCCGCAGACACTGAAGCTTTCTTT. As protein: CASKGQSADTEAFF.

The chain uses TRBV18 and TRBJ1-2, with D possibly being TRBD1 (5 bases). Germline assignment: CDR1 KGHSH and CDR2 LQKENI. V was pared by 3 bases and J by 4 bases, with 12 bases between. The CDR3 length is 14 residues. The CDR3 DNA reads as TGTGCCAGCTCACCGACAGATCCGGGCTATGGCTACACCTTC. Translating gives CASSPTDPGYGYTF.

Ten or more counts support this clonotype. The chain has TRBV29-1 and TRBJ2-1; the match to TRBD2 covers 9 bases. Trimming removed 6 bases from V and 5 bases from J; junction bases left unmatched: 11. This CDR3 is 15 amino acids long. The germline CDR1 and CDR2 sequences are SQVTM and ANQGSEA. In DNA form, the CDR3 reads TGCAGCGTCCTCGGGGTAGCGGGAGAGGACAATGAGCAGTTCTTC. Translated, it gives CSVLGVAGEDNEQFF.

This clonotype was seen ten or more times. The chain is built from TRBV10-1 and TRBJ2-7; D unclear. CDR3 length: 11 amino acids. Germline-derived CDR1 and CDR2 are WNHNN and SYGVQD (reference sequence). V was shortened by 2 bases and J by 5 bases, with 4 bases between the two germline ends. Here the CDR3 reads CASSEGNEQYF. As DNA, the CDR3 is TGCGCCAGCAGTGAGGGTAACGAGCAGTACTTC.

This clonotype was counted many times. The chain is built from TRBV18 and TRBJ2-3; 7 nucleotides align to TRBD1. With V trimmed by 2 bases and J by 1 base, 9 bases remained unmatched. This CDR3 contains 17 residues. Germline V gene lookup returns CDR1 KGHSH and CDR2 LQKENI. CDR3 protein: CASSPETGPVRTDTQYF. CDR3 coding DNA: TGTGCCAGCTCACCAGAGACAGGGCCCGTTCGCACAGATACGCAGTATTTT.

This clonotype was picked up many times. The CDR3 spells CASWGRYEQYF. The CDR3 DNA sequence: TGTGCCAGTTGGGGCCGGTACGAGCAGTACTTC. V usage is TRBV28 and J usage is TRBJ2-7; D perhaps matches TRBD1 (5 bases). The CDR3 runs 11 residues. The germline CDR1 and CDR2 sequences are MDHEN and SYDVKM. Trimming left V 9 bases short and J 4 bases short, with 10 bases between.

J is TRBJ2-5 and V is TRBV30; 11 positions agree with TRBD2. The CDR3 contains 11 residues. The V gene's germline CDR1 is GTSNPN and CDR2 SVGIG (reference sequence). The junction had 1 base not matched to a gene; V was cut back by 8 bases and J by 5 bases. The DNA of the CDR3 is TGTGCCACTAGCGGGAGTGAGACCCAGTACTTC. It encodes CATSGSETQYF.

This clonotype showed up just a few times. The chain links TRBV20-1 to TRBJ2-2, with TRBD2 identical over 11 bases. The CDR3 has 16 residues. The ends lost 2 bases at V and 6 bases at J; junction bases unmatched: 8. CDR1 DFQATT and CDR2 SNEGSKA come from the germline V gene (reference sequence). In nucleotides, the CDR3 is TGCAGTGCTAGAACTGTAGCGGGAGGGTGGTCCGGGGAGCTGTTTTTT. Encoded protein: CSARTVAGGWSGELFF.